This T cell receptor beta chain originates from a study of cytomegalovirus exposure and HLA in healthy donors. Study in general: Most genotyped donors, 81% of around 370, had Caucasian-associated genetic ancestry.

Worth noting for this clone: Its antigen is still unknown.

PCR used 60 Vbeta primers and 13 Jbeta primers. Generated by immunoSEQ multiplex PCR, the TCRdb table keeps only in-frame clones and is missing some. The sample lists 150,000 to 200,000 clones, approximately 85% occurring once. Overall study results and limits: In a later analysis, TCR beta V- and J-gene trimming was associated with a missense DCLRE1C variant.

CDR3 length equals 12 residues. Between the trimmed V and J ends, which lost 5 bases and 9 bases, there was a span of 12 bases. Looked up from germline, CDR1 is KGHSH and CDR2 is LQKENI. The V gene is TRBV18, the J gene TRBJ2-3, with D perhaps TRBD2 (5 bases). The sequence came from a man between 18 and 35 years old in good health and CMV-seropositive. Sequencing was performed on PBMCs. CDR3 DNA sequence: TGTGCCAGCTCATACGGACCGGGAACGCAGTATTTT. Its translation: CASSYGPGTQYF.